This T cell receptor (beta chain) emerged from a study of cytomegalovirus exposure and HLA in healthy donors. Study-wide background: Later analysis reported that the 110 or so validation repertoires shared the platform of the approximately 690 first-cohort repertoires. Findings and caveats of the study: Listed as cytomegalovirus-associated were around 160 TCR beta chains. Under in vitro conditions, three CMV-associated chains were confirmed as specific for CMV antigens.

Points on this clone: The target antigen is unknown.

The CDR3 is 14 residues long. From germline, CDR1 is SGHNT and CDR2 YYREEE (reference sequence). The ends lost 4 bases at V and 6 bases at J; junction bases unmatched: 6. TCRdb keeps only in-frame clones here, not all; method: immunoSEQ multiplex PCR. Of tens of thousands of clones listed, over 85% were seen once; the top ten hold 1.1%. The donors were part of the 120-subject validation cohort, which stood apart from the roughly 700-subject first cohort. The source is a woman younger than 45 in good health and CMV-seropositive. Source material: PBMCs. The chain joins TRBV5-4 to TRBJ1-5; 8 bases map to TRBD1. CDR3 loop: CASSQDRVGQPQHF. The CDR3 nucleotides read TGTGCCAGCAGCCAGGACAGGGTTGGTCAGCCCCAGCATTTT. Together with reference TRBV5-4 and TRBJ1-5, the CDR3 gives the full variable domain: ETGVTQSPTHLIKTRGQQVTLRCSSQSGHNTVSWYQQALGQGPQFIFQYYREEENGRGNFPPRFSGLQFPNYSSELNVNALELDDSALYLCASSQDRVGQPQHFGDGTRLSIL.